The 5 T cell receptor beta chains presented below share a single source sample, sequenced in a study of long-term antiretroviral therapy in people with HIV. The assay used was immunoSEQ (version v3.0), run at survey level. The data were produced by immunoSEQ multiplex PCR, yet TCRdb's version contains in-frame clones alone and is incomplete. The repertoire has fewer than 30,000 clones, just under 85% of them found once; the top ten carry about 5.8%. The sequencing here drew on unsorted PBMCs, taken 0.7 years before starting antiretroviral therapy. The receptors come from a young man with HIV.

The V and J genes are TRBV13 and TRBJ2-3; D is unresolved. The CDR3 runs 14 residues. V was clipped by 2 bases and J by 2 bases, with 8 bases between them. Germline CDR1 PRHDT, CDR2 FYEKMQ (reference sequence). CDR3 in DNA: TGTGCCAGCAGCTTAATACAGAACACAGATACGCAGTATTTT. Translated, it gives CASSLIQNTDTQYF. Supplemented by reference TRBV13 and TRBJ2-3, the full variable domain reads AAGVIQSPRHLIKEKRETATLKCYPIPRHDTVYWYQQGPGQDPQFLISFYEKMQSDKGSIPDRFSAQQFSDYHSELNMSSLELGDSALYFCASSLIQNTDTQYFGPGTRLTVL.

The V gene is TRBV5-4, the J gene TRBJ1-2, with unresolved D. CDR3 size: 14 residues. V was shortened by 1 base and J by 4 bases, with 11 bases between the two germline ends. The germline V gene encodes CDR1 SGHNT and CDR2 YYREEE (reference sequence). CDR3 amino acids: CASSLQAEFYGYTF. CDR3 nucleotide sequence: TGTGCCAGCAGCTTGCAAGCGGAGTTCTATGGCTACACCTTC.

This clone came up once. CDR3: CASSELLTFGEAFF. The CDR3 DNA reads as TGTGCCAGCAGTGAATTATTGACTTTTGGTGAAGCTTTCTTT. The J gene is TRBJ1-1, the V gene TRBV25-1; D is undetermined. V lost 1 base and J 7 bases, leaving 13 bases between the germline ends. This CDR3 has 14 amino acids. The germline CDR1 and CDR2 sequences are MGHDK and SYGVNS.

This clone was observed a few times. This rearrangement joins TRBV9 to TRBJ2-7; 8 nucleotides agree with TRBD1. Germline V gives CDR1 SGDLS, CDR2 YYNGEE. V lost 7 bases, J lost 3 bases, and 3 bases stayed unmatched. The CDR3 consists of 12 residues. The CDR3 DNA reads as TGTGCCAGCGGAACAGGGGGCTACGAGCAGTACTTC. Translating gives CASGTGGYEQYF.

The chain recombines TRBV30 with TRBJ2-1; no firm D call. The CDR3 is 12 amino acids. Trimming cost V 3 bases and J 10 bases, with 13 bases left between them. The germline gives CDR1 GTSNPN, CDR2 SVGIG (reference sequence). CDR3 in DNA: TGTGCCTGGAGCAACGGAGTCGGGGAGCAGTTCTTC. Amino acid sequence: CAWSNGVGEQFF.